The 17 T cell receptor beta chains reported below all come from one sample, sequenced in a study of metastatic and nonmetastatic thyroid tumors. Before thyroid surgery, none of the patients had received any treatment. With MiXCR, TCRdb called clones anew from the PCR reads. Among about 82,000 clones listed, around 13% were seen once. Sequencing used tumor tissue. Receptor source: a female donor with papillary thyroid cancer or a benign thyroid nodule (not recorded which). Some clones in this sample may be carry-over from other donors' samples.

This clone showed up just a few times. This chain links TRBV12-3 or TRBV12-4 with TRBJ2-1, with TRBD2 as a possible D gene (6 bases). CDR3 length: 12 residues. The ends were cut back, 10 bases at V and 5 bases at J, with 12 bases in the middle. As DNA, the CDR3 is TGTGCCACGGGAGAATCCCACAATGAGCAGTTCTTC. Translated, it gives CATGESHNEQFF.

This clone was observed many times. This chain joins TRBV11-3 and TRBJ2-2, with 8 positions matching TRBD1. The ends lost 8 bases at V and 2 bases at J; junction bases unmatched: 7. The CDR3 runs 15 residues. CDR1 is SGHNT, CDR2 YENEEA, per germline. The CDR3: CASSGQGANTGELFF. Here the CDR3 DNA reads TGTGCCAGCTCCGGGCAGGGGGCAAACACCGGGGAGCTGTTTTTT.

This clone was detected many times. The chain is built from TRBV6-1 and TRBJ1-1; D may be TRBD1 (5 bases). The CDR3 totals 14 residues. CDR1 and CDR2 from the germline V gene are MNHNS and SASEGT. Deletions cut 11 bases from V and 5 bases from J, with 21 bases between. CDR3 region: CAQGAENTLTEAFF. The CDR3 DNA sequence: TGTGCCCAAGGGGCCGAGAACACTCTAACTGAAGCTTTCTTT.

A note on this clone: This sequence may be a read error, since a much larger clone differs from it by one base. This chain connects TRBV4-1 to TRBJ1-1, with D uncertain. The CDR3 runs 15 residues. V lost 4 bases, J lost 4 bases, and 16 bases lay in between. Looked up from germline, CDR1 is MGHRA and CDR2 is YSYEKL. CDR3 region: CASSPVGIMCTEAFF. The CDR3 DNA reads TGCGCCAGCAGCCCGGTCGGCATCATGTGCACTGAAGCTTTCTTT.

This clone was seen more than once but under ten times. V usage is TRBV29-1 and J usage is TRBJ1-2, with 9 positions matching TRBD1. CDR1 SQVTM and CDR2 ANQGSEA come from the germline V gene. There are 13 residues in the CDR3. J lost 1 base, V lost 6 bases, and 3 bases had no gene match. CDR3 region: CSVGDRDNYGYTF. CDR3 bases: TGCAGCGTAGGGGACAGGGATAACTATGGCTACACCTTC.

With regard to this clone: The sample holds other DNA sequences that translate to the same CDR3. The chain combines TRBV2 with TRBJ1-4; 8 bases map to TRBD1. This CDR3 region has 16 residues. CDR1 and CDR2 from the germline V gene are SNHLY and FYNNEI. With 8 bases clipped from V and 6 bases from J, the junction kept 14 bases outside the gene matches. Here the CDR3 reads CASGRGGAGGYEKLFF. The CDR3 bases are TGTGCCAGCGGGCGTGGCGGGGCAGGGGGCTATGAAAAACTGTTTTTT.

A single count supports this clone. Possible read error: a much larger clone is one base away. J is TRBJ2-5 and V is TRBV7-9, with 8 positions matching TRBD1. This CDR3 contains 17 residues. Germline trimming cut 1 base from V and 7 bases from J; bases unmatched to any gene: 14. Germline lookup yields CDR1 SEHNR and CDR2 FQNEAQ (reference sequence). Written as DNA, the CDR3 is TGTGCCAGCAGCTTAGACATTTCGTGGGTAACAGGGGGGACCCAGTACTTC. This translates into CASSLDISWVTGGTQYF.

In this sample, this clone turned up many times. V gene TRBV2 combines with J gene TRBJ2-7; D is unresolved. The CDR3 sequence is 13 residues long. The germline V and J ends were trimmed by 0 bases and 6 bases, with 9 bases remaining between them. Germline V gives CDR1 SNHLY, CDR2 FYNNEI. CDR3 nucleotide sequence: TGTGCCAGCAGTGAAGCGACCTTCTCCGAGCAGTACTTC. This translates into CASSEATFSEQYF. Variable domain in full (rest from reference TRBV2 and TRBJ2-7): EPEVTQTPSHQVTQMGQEVILRCVPISNHLYFYWYRQILGQKVEFLVSFYNNEISEKSEIFDDQFSVERPDGSNFTLKIRSTKLEDSAMYFCASSEATFSEQYFGPGTRLTVT.

A few counts support this clone. A much larger clonotype is one base distant, so this may be a read error. The V and J genes are TRBV30 and TRBJ2-7; D is perhaps TRBD1 or TRBD2 (5 bases each). This CDR3 spans 15 amino acids. V was clipped by 6 bases and J by 2 bases, with 20 bases between them. Germline-derived CDR1 and CDR2 are GTSNPN and SVGIG (reference sequence). The CDR3 here is CACAQGLIGAYEQYF. The CDR3 coding sequence is TGTGCCTGTGCCCAAGGACTCATAGGGGCCTACGAGCAGTACTTC.

J is TRBJ1-6 and V is TRBV3-1; the D gene is possibly TRBD1 (5 bases). Trimming took 3 bases from V and 10 from J, leaving 16 bases between them. The V gene's germline CDR1 is LGHDT and CDR2 YNNKEL (reference sequence). The CDR3 sequence is 15 residues long. The CDR3 nucleotides are TGTGCCAGCAGCCACGGAGGACATGGAGTATCACCCCTCCACTTT. It yields the protein CASSHGGHGVSPLHF.

As concerns this clone: A read error may be the cause here, since a much bigger clone is one base away. The same CDR3 arises from other DNA sequences in this sample as well. This chain uses TRBV10-3 with TRBJ1-5, with 10 bases fitting TRBD1. Germline values: CDR1 ENHRY, CDR2 SYGVKD. The CDR3 has 14 amino acids. The CDR3 DNA follows: TGTGCCATCGGGACAGGGGATGATCATCAGCCTCAGCATTTT. Amino acids: CAIGTGDDHQPQHF.

This clone was counted only a few times. A much larger clone sits a single nucleotide away, making a read error possible. The chain uses TRBV3-1 and TRBJ2-7; 7 bases fit TRBD1. The length of the CDR3 is 14 residues. Germline V CDR1 and CDR2: LGHDT, YNNKEL (reference sequence). CDR3 in DNA: TGTGCCAGCAGCAAGGGGGCGACCCCCTACGAGAAGTACTTC. Its translation: CASSKGATPYEKYF.

To note about this clone: Possible read error: a much larger clone is one base away. The V gene is TRBV4-1, the J gene TRBJ2-1; weak D call: TRBD2 (5 bases). The germline V gene encodes CDR1 MGHRA and CDR2 YSYEKL. This CDR3 has 16 amino acids. The CDR3 nucleotides read TGCGCCAGCAGCCGAACTATGGGGAGCTCCTACAATGAGCAGCTCTTC. It translates to CASSRTMGSSYNEQLF.

This clone was observed many times. This chain uses TRBV6-1 with TRBJ2-7, with D unresolved. Per the germline V gene, CDR1 is MNHNS and CDR2 is SASEGT. The CDR3 has 16 amino acids. V lost 6 bases to trimming and J lost 3 bases, with 21 bases between them. CDR3 bases: TGTGCCAGCAGCCGACTCGCGTTGGACCCAATCTACGAGCAGTACTTC. Residues: CASSRLALDPIYEQYF.

This clone has ten or more counts. The gene calls are TRBV10-2 and TRBJ1-4; D uncertain. V was cut by 3 bases and J by 4 bases, with 9 bases left in between. Germline CDR1 is WSHSY and CDR2 is SAAADI. CDR3 length: 14 residues. The CDR3 sequence is CASSELGYNEKLFF. In DNA, the CDR3 is TGCGCCAGCAGTGAACTGGGATATAATGAAAAACTGTTTTTT.

The rearrangement uses TRBV24-1 and TRBJ2-7; D may be TRBD1 or TRBD2 (6 bases each). Germline lookup yields CDR1 KGHDR and CDR2 SFDVKD. With 8 bases removed from V and 6 bases from J, the gap between germline ends came to 22 bases. The CDR3 is 15 amino acids. This CDR3 is CATIAGAAGLSEQYF. Here the CDR3 DNA reads TGTGCCACCATTGCAGGGGCGGCGGGGTTGTCCGAGCAGTACTTC.

This clone has ten or more counts. The V and J genes are TRBV30 and TRBJ2-3; 10 nucleotides line up with TRBD1. With 0 bases clipped from V and 2 bases from J, the junction kept 2 bases outside the gene matches. Germline lookup yields CDR1 GTSNPN and CDR2 SVGIG (reference sequence). The CDR3 is 15 residues long. The CDR3 reads CAWSVGQGYTDTQYF. The CDR3 DNA reads as TGTGCCTGGAGTGTGGGACAGGGGTACACAGATACGCAGTATTTT. Full variable domain (outside the CDR3, taken from reference TRBV30 and TRBJ2-3): SQTIHQWPATLVQPVGSPLSLECTVEGTSNPNLYWYRQAAGRGLQLLFYSVGIGQISSEVPQNLSASRPQDRQFILSSKKLLLSDSGFYLCAWSVGQGYTDTQYFGPGTRLTVL.